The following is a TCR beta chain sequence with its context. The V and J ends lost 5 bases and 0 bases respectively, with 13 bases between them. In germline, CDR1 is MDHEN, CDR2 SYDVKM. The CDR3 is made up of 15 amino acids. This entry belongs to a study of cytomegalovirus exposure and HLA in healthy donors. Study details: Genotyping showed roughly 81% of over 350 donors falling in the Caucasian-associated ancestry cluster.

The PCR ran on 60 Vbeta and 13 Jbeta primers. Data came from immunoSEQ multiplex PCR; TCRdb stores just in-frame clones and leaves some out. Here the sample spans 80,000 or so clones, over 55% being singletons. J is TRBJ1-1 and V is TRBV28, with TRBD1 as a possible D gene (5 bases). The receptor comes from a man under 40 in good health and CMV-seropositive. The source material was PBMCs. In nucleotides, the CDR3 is TGTGCCAGCAGTGGCTCAGGGTACATGAACACTGAAGCTTTCTTT. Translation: CASSGSGYMNTEAFF.